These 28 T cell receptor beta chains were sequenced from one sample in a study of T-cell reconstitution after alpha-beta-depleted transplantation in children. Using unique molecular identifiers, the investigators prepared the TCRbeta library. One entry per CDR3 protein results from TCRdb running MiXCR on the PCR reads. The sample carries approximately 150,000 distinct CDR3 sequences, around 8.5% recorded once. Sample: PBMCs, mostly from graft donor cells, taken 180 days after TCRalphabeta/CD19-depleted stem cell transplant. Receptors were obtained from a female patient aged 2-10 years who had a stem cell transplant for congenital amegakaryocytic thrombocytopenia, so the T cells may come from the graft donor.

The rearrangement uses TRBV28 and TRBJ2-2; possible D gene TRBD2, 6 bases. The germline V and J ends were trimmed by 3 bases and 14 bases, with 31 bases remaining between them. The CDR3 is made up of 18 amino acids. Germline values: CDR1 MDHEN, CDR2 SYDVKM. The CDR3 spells CASSFGSELALGEPSLFF. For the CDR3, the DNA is TGTGCCAGCAGTTTCGGGAGCGAACTAGCTCTCGGGGAGCCCTCTCTGTTTTTT.

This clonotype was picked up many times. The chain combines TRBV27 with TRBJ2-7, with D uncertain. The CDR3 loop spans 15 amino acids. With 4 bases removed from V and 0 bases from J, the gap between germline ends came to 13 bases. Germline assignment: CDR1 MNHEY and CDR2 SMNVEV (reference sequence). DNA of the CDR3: TGTGCCAGCAGTTCAGGCAGTCCAAGCTCCTACGAGCAGTACTTC. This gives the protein CASSSGSPSSYEQYF.

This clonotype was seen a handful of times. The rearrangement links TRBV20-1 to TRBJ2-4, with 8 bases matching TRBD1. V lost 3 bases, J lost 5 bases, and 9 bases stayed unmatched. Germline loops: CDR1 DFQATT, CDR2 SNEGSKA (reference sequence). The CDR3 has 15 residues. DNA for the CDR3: TGCAGTGCTAGGTTTGCCCAGGGGGCGCAAAACATTCAGTACTTC. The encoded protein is CSARFAQGAQNIQYF.

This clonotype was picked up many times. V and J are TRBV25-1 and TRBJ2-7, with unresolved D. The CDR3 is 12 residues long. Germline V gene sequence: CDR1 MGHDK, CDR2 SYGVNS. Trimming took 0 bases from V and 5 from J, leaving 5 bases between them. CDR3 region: CASSEYTHEQYF. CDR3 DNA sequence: TGTGCCAGCAGTGAATATACCCACGAGCAGTACTTC.

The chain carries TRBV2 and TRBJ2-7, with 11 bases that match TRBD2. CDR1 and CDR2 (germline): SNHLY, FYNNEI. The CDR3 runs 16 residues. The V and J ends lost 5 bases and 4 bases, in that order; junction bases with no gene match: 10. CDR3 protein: CASSHGLAGGAYEQYF. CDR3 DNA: TGTGCCAGCAGTCATGGACTAGCGGGTGGGGCGTACGAGCAGTACTTC.

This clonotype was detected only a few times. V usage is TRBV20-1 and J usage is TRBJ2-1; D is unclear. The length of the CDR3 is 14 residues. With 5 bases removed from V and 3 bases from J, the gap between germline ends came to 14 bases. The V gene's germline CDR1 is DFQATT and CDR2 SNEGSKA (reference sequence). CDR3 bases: TGCAGTGCTCCCTTGGCGGCGCGCTACAATGAGCAGTTCTTC. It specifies CSAPLAARYNEQFF.

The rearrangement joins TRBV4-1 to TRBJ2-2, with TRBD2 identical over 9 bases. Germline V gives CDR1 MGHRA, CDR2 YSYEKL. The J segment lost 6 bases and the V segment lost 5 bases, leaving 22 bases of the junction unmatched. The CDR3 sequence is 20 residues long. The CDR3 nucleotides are TGCGCCAGCAGCGATCTACGGGTAGCGGGAGTTTCCGAGGGGTCCGGGGAGCTGTTTTTT. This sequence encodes CASSDLRVAGVSEGSGELFF.

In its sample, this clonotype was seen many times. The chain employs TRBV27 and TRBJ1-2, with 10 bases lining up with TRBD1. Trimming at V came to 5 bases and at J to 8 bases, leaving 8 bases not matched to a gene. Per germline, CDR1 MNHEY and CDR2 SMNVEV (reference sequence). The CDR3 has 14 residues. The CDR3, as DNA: TGTGCCAGCAGTACCTTGACAGGGGGCAGCGGCTACACCTTC. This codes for CASSTLTGGSGYTF.

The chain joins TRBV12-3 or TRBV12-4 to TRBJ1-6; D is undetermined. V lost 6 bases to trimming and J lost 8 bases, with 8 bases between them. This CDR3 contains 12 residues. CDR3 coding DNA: TGTGCCAGCAGCTCCTCTTATTCACCCCTCCACTTT. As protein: CASSSSYSPLHF.

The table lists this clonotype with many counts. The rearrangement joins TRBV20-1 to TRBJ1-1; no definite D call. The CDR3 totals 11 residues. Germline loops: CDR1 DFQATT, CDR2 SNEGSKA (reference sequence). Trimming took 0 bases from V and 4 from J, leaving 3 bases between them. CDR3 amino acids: CSARDPTEAFF. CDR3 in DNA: TGCAGTGCTAGAGATCCCACTGAAGCTTTCTTT.

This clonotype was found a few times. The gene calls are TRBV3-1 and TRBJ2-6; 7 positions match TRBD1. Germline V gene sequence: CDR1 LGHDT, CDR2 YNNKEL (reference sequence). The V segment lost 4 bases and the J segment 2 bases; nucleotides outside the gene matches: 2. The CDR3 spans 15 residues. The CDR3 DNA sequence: TGTGCCAGCAGCCGTGACAGGGCTGGGGCCAACGTCCTGACTTTC. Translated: CASSRDRAGANVLTF.

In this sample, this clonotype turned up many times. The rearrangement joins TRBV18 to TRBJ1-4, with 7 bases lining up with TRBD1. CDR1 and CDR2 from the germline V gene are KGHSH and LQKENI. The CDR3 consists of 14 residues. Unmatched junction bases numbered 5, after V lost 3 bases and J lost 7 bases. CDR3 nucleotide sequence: TGTGCCAGCTCACCGGGGACAGCGGGTGAAAAACTGTTTTTT. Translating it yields CASSPGTAGEKLFF.

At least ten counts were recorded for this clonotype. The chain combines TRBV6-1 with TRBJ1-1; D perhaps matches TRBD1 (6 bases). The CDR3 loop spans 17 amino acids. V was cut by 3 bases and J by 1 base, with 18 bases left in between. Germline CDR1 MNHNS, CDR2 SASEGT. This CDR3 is CASSEIGFGGWNTEAFF. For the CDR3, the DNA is TGTGCCAGCAGTGAGATTGGGTTCGGGGGCTGGAACACTGAAGCTTTCTTT.

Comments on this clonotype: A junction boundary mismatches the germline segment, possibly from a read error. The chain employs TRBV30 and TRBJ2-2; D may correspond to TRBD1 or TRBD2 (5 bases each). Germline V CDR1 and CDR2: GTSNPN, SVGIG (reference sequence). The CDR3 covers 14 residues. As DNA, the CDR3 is TGTGCCTGGAGAGCCCGGACGGGGACCGTGGAGCTGTTTTTT. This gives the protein CAWRARTGTVELFF.

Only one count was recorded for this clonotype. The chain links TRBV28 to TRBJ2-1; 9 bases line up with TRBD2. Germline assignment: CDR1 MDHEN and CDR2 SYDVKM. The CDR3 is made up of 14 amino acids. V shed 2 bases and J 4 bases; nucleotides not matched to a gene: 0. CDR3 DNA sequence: TGTGCCAGCAGTTTAAGCGGGGGGTACAATGAGCAGTTCTTC. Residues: CASSLSGGYNEQFF. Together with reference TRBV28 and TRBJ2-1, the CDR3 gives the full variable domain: DVKVTQSSRYLVKRTGEKVFLECVQDMDHENMFWYRQDPGLGLRLIYFSYDVKMKEKGDIPEGYSVSREKKERFSLILESASTNQTSMYLCASSLSGGYNEQFFGPGTRLTVL.

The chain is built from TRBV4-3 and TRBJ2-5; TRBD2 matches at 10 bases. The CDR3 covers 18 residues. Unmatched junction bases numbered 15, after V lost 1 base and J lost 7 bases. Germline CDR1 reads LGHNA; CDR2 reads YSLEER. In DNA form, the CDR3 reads TGCGCCAGCAGCCAAGTTCCCTGGGTAGCGGGAGGTCCAACGACCCAGTACTTC. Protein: CASSQVPWVAGGPTTQYF.

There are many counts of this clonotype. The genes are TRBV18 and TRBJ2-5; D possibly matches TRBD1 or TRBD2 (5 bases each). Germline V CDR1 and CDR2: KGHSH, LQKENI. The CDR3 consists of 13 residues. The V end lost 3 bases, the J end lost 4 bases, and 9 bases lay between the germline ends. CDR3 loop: CASSPPGRETQYF. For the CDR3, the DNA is TGTGCCAGCTCACCGCCAGGGAGAGAGACCCAGTACTTC.

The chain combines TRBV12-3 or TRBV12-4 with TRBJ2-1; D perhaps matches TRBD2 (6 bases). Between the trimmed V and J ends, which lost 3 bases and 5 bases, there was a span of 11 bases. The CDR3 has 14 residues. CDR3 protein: CASSLGTWNNEQFF. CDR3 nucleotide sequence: TGTGCCAGCAGTTTGGGGACTTGGAACAATGAGCAGTTCTTC.

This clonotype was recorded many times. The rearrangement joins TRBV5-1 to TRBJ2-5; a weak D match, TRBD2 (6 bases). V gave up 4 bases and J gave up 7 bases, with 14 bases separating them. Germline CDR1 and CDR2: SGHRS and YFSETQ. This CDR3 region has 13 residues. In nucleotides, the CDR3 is TGCGCCAGCAGCCGCGGGCAGGGAGGGACCCAGTACTTC. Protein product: CASSRGQGGTQYF.

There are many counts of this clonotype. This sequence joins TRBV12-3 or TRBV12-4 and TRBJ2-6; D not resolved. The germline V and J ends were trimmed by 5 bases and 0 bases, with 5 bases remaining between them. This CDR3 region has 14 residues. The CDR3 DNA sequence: TGTGCCAGCAGTGTCCGCTCTGGGGCCAACGTCCTGACTTTC. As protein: CASSVRSGANVLTF.

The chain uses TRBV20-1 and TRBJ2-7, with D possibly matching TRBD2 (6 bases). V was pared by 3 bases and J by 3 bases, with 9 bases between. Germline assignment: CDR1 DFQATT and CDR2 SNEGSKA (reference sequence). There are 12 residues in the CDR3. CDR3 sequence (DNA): TGCAGTGCTAGGAGGCGGGGCTACGAGCAGTACTTC. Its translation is CSARRRGYEQYF.

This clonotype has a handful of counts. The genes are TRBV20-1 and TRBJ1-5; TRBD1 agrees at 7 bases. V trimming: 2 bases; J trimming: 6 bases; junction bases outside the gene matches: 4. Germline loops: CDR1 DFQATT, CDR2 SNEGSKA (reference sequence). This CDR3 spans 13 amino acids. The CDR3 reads CSARTTGSQPQHF. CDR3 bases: TGCAGTGCTAGAACGACAGGGAGTCAGCCCCAGCATTTT.

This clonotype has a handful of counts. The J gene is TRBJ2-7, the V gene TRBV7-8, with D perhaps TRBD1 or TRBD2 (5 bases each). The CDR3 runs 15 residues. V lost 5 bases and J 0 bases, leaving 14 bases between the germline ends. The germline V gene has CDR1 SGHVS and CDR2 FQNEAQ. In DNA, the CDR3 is TGTGCCAGCAGCCCCAAACGGGGCGACTCCTACGAGCAGTACTTC. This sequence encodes CASSPKRGDSYEQYF.

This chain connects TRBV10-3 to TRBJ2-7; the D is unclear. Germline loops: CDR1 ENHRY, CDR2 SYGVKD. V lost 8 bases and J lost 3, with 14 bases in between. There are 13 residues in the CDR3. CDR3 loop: CAIANDVSYEQYF. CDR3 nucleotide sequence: TGTGCCATCGCGAACGACGTGAGCTACGAGCAGTACTTC.

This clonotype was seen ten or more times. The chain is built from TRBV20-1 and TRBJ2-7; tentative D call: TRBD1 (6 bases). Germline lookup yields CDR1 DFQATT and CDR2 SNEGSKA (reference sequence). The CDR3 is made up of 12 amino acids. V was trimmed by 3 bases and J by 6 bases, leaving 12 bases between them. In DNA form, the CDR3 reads TGCAGTGCTAGTGGGGGCAGGGGCGAGCAGTACTTC. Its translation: CSASGGRGEQYF.

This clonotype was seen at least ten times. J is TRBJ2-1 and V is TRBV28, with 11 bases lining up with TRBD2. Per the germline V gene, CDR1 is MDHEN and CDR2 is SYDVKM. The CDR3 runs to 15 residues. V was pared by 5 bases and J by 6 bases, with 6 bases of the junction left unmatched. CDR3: CASSLQLAGVNEQFF. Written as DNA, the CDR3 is TGTGCCAGCAGTCTGCAACTAGCGGGAGTCAATGAGCAGTTCTTC.

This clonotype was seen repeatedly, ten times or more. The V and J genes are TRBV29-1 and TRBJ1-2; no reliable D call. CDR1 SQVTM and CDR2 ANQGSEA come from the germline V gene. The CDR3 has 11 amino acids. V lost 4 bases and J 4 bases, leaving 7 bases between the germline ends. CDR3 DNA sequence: TGCAGCGTTGTGGAGATCTATGGCTACACCTTC. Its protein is CSVVEIYGYTF.

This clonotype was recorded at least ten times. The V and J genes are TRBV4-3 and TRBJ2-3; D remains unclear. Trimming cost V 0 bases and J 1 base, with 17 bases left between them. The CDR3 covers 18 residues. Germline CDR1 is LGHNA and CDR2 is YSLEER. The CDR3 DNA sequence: TGCGCCAGCAGCCAAGATGCTCTTTACAACGCCCGCACAGATACGCAGTATTTT. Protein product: CASSQDALYNARTDTQYF.